This is a list of T cell receptor beta chains from one sample in a study of blood T cell repertoires in COVID-19. Here immunoSEQ multiplex PCR was the method, and the copy in TCRdb shows in-frame clones only, minus some. This table has tens of thousands of clones, roughly 84% appearing once. The sequenced sample consisted of peripheral blood. The origin of the receptors is a woman older than 75 with COVID-19, enrolled during active disease. CDR3s include the opening cysteine and the closing phenylalanine or tryptophan. Each record gives: D gene, V gene, clone size, J gene, CDR3 protein, CDR3 DNA. D genes are given only for firm matches. Clone size is not always given. Where it is, it says once, few, many or a class for expanded clones.

>TRBD1|TRBV10-3|once|TRBJ1-1
CAIRGTGGKGNTEAFF
TGTGCCATCAGGGGTACAGGGGGCAAAGGGAACACTGAAGCTTTCTTT
>NA|TRBV27|NA|TRBJ1-1
CASSFGGPLGEAFF
TGTGCCAGCAGTTTCGGGGGGCCGTTAGGTGAAGCTTTCTTT
>NA|TRBV11-3|NA|TRBJ2-1
CASSLGPVNEQFF
TGTGCCAGCAGCTTAGGTCCAGTGAATGAGCAGTTCTTC
>NA|TRBV5-6|NA|TRBJ1-4
CASSYSGGLMMKLFF
TGTGCCAGCAGCTACTCGGGCGGGTTAATGATGAAACTGTTTTTT
>NA|TRBV21-1|NA|TRBJ1-4
CASSKSYRTNEKLFF
TGTGCCAGCAGCAAAAGCTACAGAACTAATGAAAAACTGTTTTTT
>TRBD2|TRBV18|few|TRBJ2-7
CASSPAGGSYEQYF
TGTGCCAGCTCACCAGCGGGAGGCTCCTACGAGCAGTACTTC
>NA|TRBV18|NA|TRBJ1-3
CASSPSGDTIYF
TGTGCCAGCTCACCATCAGGGGACACCATATATTTT
>TRBD2|TRBV10-3|NA|TRBJ2-7
CAISESIGGLAGATGGGYEQYF
TGTGCCATCAGTGAGTCGATCGGCGGACTAGCGGGAGCCACGGGGGGTGGTTACGAGCAGTACTTC
>TRBD1|TRBV7-3|once|TRBJ2-7
CASSSTGGEQYF
TGTGCCAGCAGCTCTACAGGGGGCGAGCAGTACTTC
>TRBD1|TRBV9|NA|TRBJ2-7
CASSPRQGGVHEQYF
TGTGCCAGCAGCCCGCGACAGGGGGGGGTCCACGAGCAGTACTTC
>TRBD1|TRBV7-3|NA|TRBJ2-5
CASSLNTGDGETQYF
TGTGCCAGCAGCTTAAACACAGGGGATGGAGAGACCCAGTACTTC
>NA|TRBV9|NA|TRBJ2-3
CASSPGHTQYF
TGTGCCAGCTCTCCGGGTCATACGCAGTATTTT
>TRBD2|TRBV4-1|NA|TRBJ2-1
CASSQRGTSGSLNEQFF
TGCGCCAGCAGCCAAAGGGGGACTAGCGGGAGTTTAAATGAGCAGTTCTTC
>NA|TRBV2|NA|TRBJ1-5
CASRRWGEQPQHF
TGTGCCAGCAGACGATGGGGAGAGCAGCCCCAGCATTTT
>NA|TRBV6-5|once|TRBJ1-2
CANGQTNYGYTF
TGTGCCAATGGGCAGACTAACTATGGCTACACCTTC
>NA|TRBV18|NA|TRBJ1-2
CASSPGADPYGYTF
TGTGCCAGCTCACCGGGGGCAGACCCTTATGGCTACACCTTC
>TRBD2|TRBV15|NA|TRBJ2-7
CATSRGTSRAYEQYF
TGTGCCACCAGCAGAGGGACTAGCCGAGCCTACGAGCAGTACTTC
>NA|TRBV12-3/TRBV12-4|NA|TRBJ2-3
CASRQGSTDTQYF
TGTGCCAGCAGACAGGGTAGCACAGATACGCAGTATTTT
>TRBD1|TRBV15|few|TRBJ1-4
CATGPEGAGREKLFF
TGTGCCACCGGACCTGAGGGGGCGGGTCGTGAAAAACTGTTTTTT
>NA|TRBV19|NA|TRBJ1-1
CASSIPRGGMENTEAFF
TGTGCCAGTAGTATTCCGCGGGGTGGGATGGAGAACACTGAAGCTTTCTTT
>NA|TRBV7-3|NA|TRBJ1-1
CASSFFLETEAFF
TGTGCCAGCAGCTTTTTCCTAGAGACTGAAGCTTTCTTT
>NA|TRBV7-8|NA|TRBJ2-7
CASSMTTGPSGYEQYF
TGTGCCAGCAGCATGACGACAGGCCCCTCTGGCTACGAGCAGTACTTC
>NA|TRBV6-1|NA|TRBJ2-3
CASSESSTDTQYF
TGTGCCAGCAGTGAATCTAGCACAGATACGCAGTATTTT
>TRBD1|TRBV6-1|NA|TRBJ2-5
CASSDVWVSRGQGETQYF
TGTGCCAGCAGTGATGTGTGGGTATCCAGGGGGCAGGGAGAGACCCAGTACTTC
>NA|TRBV11-2|NA|TRBJ2-3
CASSLDWSGDTQYF
TGTGCCAGCAGCTTAGATTGGTCGGGAGATACGCAGTATTTT
>NA|TRBV2|NA|TRBJ2-2
CASSEREVFNTGELFF
TGTGCCAGCAGTGAAAGGGAGGTTTTCAACACCGGGGAGCTGTTTTTT
>TRBD2|TRBV3-1/TRBV3-2|NA|TRBJ2-1
CASSKGTSEYNEQFF
TGTGCCAGCAGCAAGGGGACTAGCGAATACAATGAGCAGTTCTTC
>NA|TRBV6-1|NA|TRBJ2-1
CASSDSGTGRPSYNEQFF
TGTGCCAGCAGTGATAGCGGGACAGGGCGACCCTCCTACAATGAGCAGTTCTTC
>TRBD1|TRBV25-1|NA|TRBJ2-2
CASRVPGTANTGELFF
TGTGCCAGCAGGGTTCCCGGGACAGCGAACACCGGGGAGCTGTTTTTT
>NA|TRBV10-3|NA|TRBJ2-7
CAISESGDRAYEQYF
TGTGCCATCAGTGAGTCAGGAGACAGAGCCTACGAGCAGTACTTC
>TRBD1|TRBV6-5|NA|TRBJ2-6
CATLQGTANVLTF
TGTGCCACCCTACAGGGGACGGCCAACGTCCTGACTTTC
>TRBD1|TRBV5-1|NA|TRBJ1-3
CASSRGQVVGNTIYF
TGCGCCAGCAGCCGGGGACAGGTCGTCGGAAACACCATATATTTT
>TRBD2|TRBV12-5|NA|TRBJ2-7
CASASGYEQYF
TGTGCTAGTGCTAGCGGCTACGAGCAGTACTTC
>NA|TRBV28|few|TRBJ2-7
CASSPTGWAYEQYF
TGTGCCAGCAGCCCCACAGGGTGGGCCTACGAGCAGTACTTC
>NA|TRBV18|NA|TRBJ2-7
CASSPYRETYEQYF
TGTGCCAGCTCACCCTACAGGGAAACCTACGAGCAGTACTTC
>NA|TRBV10-3|NA|TRBJ2-2
CAITTGLPGELFF
TGTGCCATCACAACAGGCCTCCCGGGGGAGCTGTTTTTT
>TRBD2|TRBV27|few|TRBJ2-1
CASGAGGSYNEQFF
TGTGCCAGCGGGGCGGGGGGCTCCTACAATGAGCAGTTCTTC
>TRBD1|TRBV2|NA|TRBJ2-2
CASRVTGGSGELFF
TGTGCCAGCCGGGTGACAGGGGGATCGGGGGAGCTGTTTTTT
>TRBD1|TRBV25-1|NA|TRBJ2-5
CASSAQGAKETQYF
TGTGCCAGCAGTGCACAGGGGGCGAAGGAGACCCAGTACTTC
>NA|TRBV2|NA|TRBJ1-2
CATRFLGQTNYGYTF
TGTGCCACCCGATTTTTAGGACAGACTAACTATGGCTACACCTTC
>NA|TRBV29-1|NA|TRBJ2-3
CSGKTGTDTQYF
TGCAGCGGGAAGACTGGCACAGATACGCAGTATTTT
>TRBD1|TRBV3-1/TRBV3-2|NA|TRBJ2-7
CASSQGQGSWDEQYF
TGTGCCAGCAGCCAGGGACAGGGGTCGTGGGACGAGCAGTACTTC
>NA|TRBV5-1|NA|TRBJ1-1
CASSLNRDHTEAFF
TGCGCCAGCAGCTTGAACAGGGATCACACTGAAGCTTTCTTT
>TRBD1|TRBV6-4|once|TRBJ1-2
CASRDSFYGYTF
TGTGCCAGCCGGGACAGCTTCTATGGCTACACCTTC
>NA|TRBV9|NA|TRBJ2-1
CASSVAGDSYNEQFF
TGTGCCAGCAGCGTAGCGGGGGACAGTTACAATGAGCAGTTCTTC
>TRBD1|TRBV28|NA|TRBJ1-1
CASSLADRENTEAFF
TGTGCCAGCAGTTTAGCCGACAGGGAGAACACTGAAGCTTTCTTT
>NA|TRBV5-1|NA|TRBJ2-2
CASSLAGQNTGELFF
TGCGCCAGCAGCTTGGCCGGACAGAACACCGGGGAGCTGTTTTTT
>TRBD1|TRBV7-2|NA|TRBJ1-5
CASRPQGGNQPQHF
TGTGCCAGCAGACCACAGGGGGGCAATCAGCCCCAGCATTTT
>TRBD1|TRBV7-8|NA|TRBJ2-7
CASSSTGTVIYEQYF
TGTGCCAGCAGCTCAACCGGGACAGTCATTTACGAGCAGTACTTC
>NA|TRBV30|NA|TRBJ1-1
CAWMRRGDTEAFF
TGTGCCTGGATGCGGAGAGGTGACACTGAAGCTTTCTTT
>NA|TRBV12-3/TRBV12-4|NA|TRBJ2-1
CASRFGVEQFF
TGTGCCAGCAGGTTCGGGGTGGAGCAGTTCTTC
>NA|TRBV29-1|few|TRBJ1-2
CSVGGTNYGYTF
TGCAGCGTTGGAGGGACTAACTATGGCTACACCTTC